A single sample gave rise to the 2 T cell receptor beta chains below, sequenced in a study of glioma-infiltrating T cells. TCR alpha and beta CDR3 regions were amplified from RNA using iRepertoire nested multiplex PCR. Using its own MiXCR run on the multiplex PCR reads, TCRdb lists one record per CDR3 protein. The data hold fewer than 4,000 distinct CDR3 sequences, with over 80% observed a single time. The specimen sequenced was glioma tissue, nonneoplastic brain tissue, or PBMCs (not recorded which). The source is a human donor with low-grade glioma or glioblastoma, undergoing nonglioma brain surgery, or in good health (not recorded which).

This clonotype has a single count. This beta chain turned up in a library designed for alpha chains; as an off-target read, its abundance says little. J is TRBJ1-2 and V is TRBV6-6; the D is unclear. CDR3 length: 13 residues. Germline loops: CDR1 MNHNY, CDR2 SVGAGI (reference sequence). V gave up 6 bases and J gave up 1 base, with 9 bases separating them. CDR3 region: CASRGMNNYGYTF. CDR3 DNA: TGTGCCAGCAGGGGGATGAATAACTATGGCTACACCTTC.

Note on this clonotype: This beta chain represents an off-target read in a library built for alpha chains; its size is of limited meaning. The chain employs TRBV28 and TRBJ1-3, with D possibly TRBD1 on 6 matching bases. The CDR3 totals 13 residues. CDR1 is MDHEN and CDR2 is SYDVKM in the germline V gene. V lost 6 bases and J lost 7, with 13 bases in between. Here the CDR3 DNA reads TGTGCCAGCAGCCAGGACAGAAGGAACACCATATATTTT. It yields the protein CASSQDRRNTIYF.